The 3 T cell receptor beta chains given below trace back to one sample, sequenced in a study of blood T cell repertoires in COVID-19. The repertoire was sequenced with immunoSEQ multiplex PCR; TCRdb's copy has only in-frame clones and lacks some. The sample lists just under 150,000 clones; approximately 89% were seen once. Sequences were obtained from peripheral blood. The receptors come from a human donor in a cohort sampled during active COVID-19.

The chain has TRBV7-2 and TRBJ2-1; a weak D match, TRBD2 (5 bases). CDR3 length: 13 amino acids. V was cut by 1 base and J by 4 bases, with 5 bases left in between. The V gene's germline CDR1 is SGHTA and CDR2 FQGNSA. The CDR3 loop reads CASSLGLYNEQFF. In nucleotides, the CDR3 is TGTGCCAGCAGCTTAGGACTATACAATGAGCAGTTCTTC.

The chain employs TRBV11-2 and TRBJ2-1, with a possible D match to TRBD1 (6 bases). V gave up 5 bases and J gave up 4 bases, with 18 bases separating them. Germline V CDR1 and CDR2: SGHAT, FQNNGV. The CDR3 consists of 16 residues. This chain's CDR3 is CASSPRSGGLYNEQFF. The CDR3 DNA sequence: TGTGCCAGCAGCCCACGGAGTGGGGGCCTTTACAATGAGCAGTTCTTC.

The J gene is TRBJ1-1, the V gene TRBV28, with 11 bases matching TRBD1. V was clipped by 5 bases and J by 3 bases; unmatched bases: 5. The V gene's germline CDR1 is MDHEN and CDR2 SYDVKM. The CDR3 runs to 15 residues. In nucleotides, the CDR3 is TGTGCCAGCAGTGGACAGGGGGCTTGGGACACTGAAGCTTTCTTT. Its translation is CASSGQGAWDTEAFF.